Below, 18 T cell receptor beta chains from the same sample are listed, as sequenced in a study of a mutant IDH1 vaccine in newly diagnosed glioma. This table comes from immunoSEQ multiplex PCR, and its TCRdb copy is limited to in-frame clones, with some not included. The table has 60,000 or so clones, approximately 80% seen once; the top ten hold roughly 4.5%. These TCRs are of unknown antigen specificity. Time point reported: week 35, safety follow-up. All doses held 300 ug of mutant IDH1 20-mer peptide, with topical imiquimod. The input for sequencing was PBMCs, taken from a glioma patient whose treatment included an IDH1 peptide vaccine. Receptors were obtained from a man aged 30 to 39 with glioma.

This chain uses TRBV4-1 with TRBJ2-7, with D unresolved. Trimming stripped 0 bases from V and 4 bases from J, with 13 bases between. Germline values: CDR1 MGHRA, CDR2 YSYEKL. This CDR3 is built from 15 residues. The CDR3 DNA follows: TGCGCCAGCAGCCAAGAGGTGCGCCGCCCGTACGAGCAGTACTTC. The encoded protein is CASSQEVRRPYEQYF.

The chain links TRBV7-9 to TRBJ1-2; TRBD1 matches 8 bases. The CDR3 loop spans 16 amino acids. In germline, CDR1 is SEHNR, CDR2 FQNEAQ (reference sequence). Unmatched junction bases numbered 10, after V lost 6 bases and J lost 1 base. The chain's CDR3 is CASRGGRDRINYGYTF. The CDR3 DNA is TGTGCCAGCAGGGGGGGCCGGGACAGGATTAACTATGGCTACACCTTC.

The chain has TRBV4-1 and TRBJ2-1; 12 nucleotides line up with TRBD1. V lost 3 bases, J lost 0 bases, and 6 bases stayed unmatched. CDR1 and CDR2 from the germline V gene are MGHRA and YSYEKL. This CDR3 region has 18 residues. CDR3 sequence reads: CASSQTGQGAFSYNEQFF. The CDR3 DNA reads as TGCGCCAGCAGCCAGACGGGACAGGGGGCCTTCTCCTACAATGAGCAGTTCTTC.

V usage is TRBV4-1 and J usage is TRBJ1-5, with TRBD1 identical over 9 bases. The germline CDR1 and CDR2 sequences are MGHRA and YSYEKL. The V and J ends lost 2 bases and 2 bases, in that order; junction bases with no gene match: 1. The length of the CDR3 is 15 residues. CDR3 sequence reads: CASSQTGGGNQPQHF. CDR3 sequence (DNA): TGCGCCAGCAGCCAAACAGGGGGCGGCAATCAGCCCCAGCATTTT.

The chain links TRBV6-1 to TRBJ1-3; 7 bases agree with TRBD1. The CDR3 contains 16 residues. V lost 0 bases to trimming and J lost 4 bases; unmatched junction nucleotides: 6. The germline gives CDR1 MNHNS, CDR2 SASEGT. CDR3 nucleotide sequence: TGTGCCAGCAGTGAAGCAGAGGGGGCGGCGGGAAACACCATATATTTT. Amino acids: CASSEAEGAAGNTIYF.

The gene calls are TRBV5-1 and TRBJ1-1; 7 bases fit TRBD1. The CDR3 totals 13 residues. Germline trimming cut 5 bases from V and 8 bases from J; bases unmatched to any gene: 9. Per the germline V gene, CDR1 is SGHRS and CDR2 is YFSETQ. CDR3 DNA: TGCGCCAGCAGTATTGGGACAGCCACCGAAGCTTTCTTT. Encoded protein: CASSIGTATEAFF.

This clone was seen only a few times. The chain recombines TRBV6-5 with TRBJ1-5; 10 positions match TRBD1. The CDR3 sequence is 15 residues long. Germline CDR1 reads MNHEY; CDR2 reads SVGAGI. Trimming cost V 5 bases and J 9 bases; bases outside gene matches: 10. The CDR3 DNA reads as TGTGCCAGCAGTACGGGACAGGGGTCCGTGGTGCCCCAGCATTTT. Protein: CASSTGQGSVVPQHF.

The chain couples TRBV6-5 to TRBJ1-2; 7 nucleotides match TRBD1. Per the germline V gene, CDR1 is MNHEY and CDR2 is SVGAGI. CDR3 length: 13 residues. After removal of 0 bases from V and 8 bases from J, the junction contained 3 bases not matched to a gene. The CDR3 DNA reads TGTGCCAGCAGTTACTCCCAGGGACAGGGCTACACCTTC. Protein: CASSYSQGQGYTF.

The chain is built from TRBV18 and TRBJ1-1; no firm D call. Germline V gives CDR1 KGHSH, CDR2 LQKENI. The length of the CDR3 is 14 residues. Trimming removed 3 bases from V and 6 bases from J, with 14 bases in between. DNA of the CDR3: TGTGCCAGCTCACCTCTGAAGGAGAGGTCTGAAGCTTTCTTT. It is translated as CASSPLKERSEAFF.

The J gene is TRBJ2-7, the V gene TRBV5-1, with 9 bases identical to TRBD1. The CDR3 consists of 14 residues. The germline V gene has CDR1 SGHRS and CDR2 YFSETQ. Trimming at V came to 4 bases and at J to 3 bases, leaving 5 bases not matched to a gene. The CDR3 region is CASSAGQGHYEQYF. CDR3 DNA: TGCGCCAGCAGCGCGGGACAGGGCCACTACGAGCAGTACTTC.

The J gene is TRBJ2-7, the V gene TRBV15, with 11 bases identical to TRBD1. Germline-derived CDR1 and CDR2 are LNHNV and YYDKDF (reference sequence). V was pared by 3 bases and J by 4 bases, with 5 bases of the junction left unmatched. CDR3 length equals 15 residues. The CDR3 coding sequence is TGTGCCACCAGCAGGGGGACAGGGGGTTTTTACGAGCAGTACTTC. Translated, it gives CATSRGTGGFYEQYF.

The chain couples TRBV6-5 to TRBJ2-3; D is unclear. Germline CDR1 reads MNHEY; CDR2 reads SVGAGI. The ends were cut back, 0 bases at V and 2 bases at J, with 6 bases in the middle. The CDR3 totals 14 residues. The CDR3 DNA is TGTGCCAGCAGTTACTCGAATCCCACAGATACGCAGTATTTT. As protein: CASSYSNPTDTQYF.

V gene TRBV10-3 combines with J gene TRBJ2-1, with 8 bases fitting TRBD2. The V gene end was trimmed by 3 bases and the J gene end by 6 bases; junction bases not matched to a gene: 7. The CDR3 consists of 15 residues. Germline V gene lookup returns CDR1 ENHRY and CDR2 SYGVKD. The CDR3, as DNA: TGTGCCATCAGTGAATCGGGGGGGCGGCGCAATGAGCAGTTCTTC. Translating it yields CAISESGGRRNEQFF.

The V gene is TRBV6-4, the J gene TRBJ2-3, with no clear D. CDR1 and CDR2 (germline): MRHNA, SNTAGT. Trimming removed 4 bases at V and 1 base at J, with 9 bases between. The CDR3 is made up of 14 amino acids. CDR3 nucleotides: TGTGCCAGCAGTGGGAAGGCTGGCACAGATACGCAGTATTTT. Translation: CASSGKAGTDTQYF.

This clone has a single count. CDR3: CASSQGTSGTDTQYF. DNA for the CDR3: TGTGCCAGCAGCCAAGGGACTAGCGGCACAGATACGCAGTATTTT. The chain uses TRBV7-9 and TRBJ2-3, with 10 positions matching TRBD2. V lost 5 bases to trimming and J lost 1 base; unmatched junction nucleotides: 3. This CDR3 spans 15 amino acids. Per the germline V gene, CDR1 is SEHNR and CDR2 is FQNEAQ (reference sequence).

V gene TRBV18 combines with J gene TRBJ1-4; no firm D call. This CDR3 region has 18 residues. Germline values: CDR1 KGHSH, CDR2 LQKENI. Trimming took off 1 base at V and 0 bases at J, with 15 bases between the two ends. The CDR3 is CASSPREVSSTTNEKLFF. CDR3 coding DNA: TGTGCCAGCTCACCACGGGAGGTGTCCAGCACAACTAATGAAAAACTGTTTTTT.

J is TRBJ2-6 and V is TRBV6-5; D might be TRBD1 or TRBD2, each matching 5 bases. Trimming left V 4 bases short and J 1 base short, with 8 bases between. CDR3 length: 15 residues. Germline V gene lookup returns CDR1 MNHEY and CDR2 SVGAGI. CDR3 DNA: TGTGCCAGCAGTTTGGGGGTTTCTGGGGCCAACGTCCTGACTTTC. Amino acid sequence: CASSLGVSGANVLTF.

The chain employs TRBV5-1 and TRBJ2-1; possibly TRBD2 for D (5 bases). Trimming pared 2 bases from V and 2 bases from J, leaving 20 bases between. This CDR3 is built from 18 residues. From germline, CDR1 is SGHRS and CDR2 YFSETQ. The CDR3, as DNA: TGCGCCAGCAGCTTACGGGATACTACCTTTACCGCCTACAATGAGCAGTTCTTC. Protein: CASSLRDTTFTAYNEQFF.